This TCR beta chain was documented in a study of blood T cell repertoires in COVID-19. The CDR3 spans 14 residues. V lost 2 bases to trimming and J lost 7 bases; unmatched junction nucleotides: 6. Germline V gives CDR1 MDHEN, CDR2 SYDVKM. The protocol was immunoSEQ multiplex PCR, while the TCRdb copy is restricted to in-frame clones and leaves out a portion. The table lists about 380,000 clones, more than 75% of them singletons. This sequence originates from a woman under 30 who had recovered from COVID-19. The specimen sequenced was PBMCs or T cells enriched from blood (not recorded which). The chain uses TRBV28 and TRBJ1-2, with 8 bases matching TRBD1. CDR3 nucleotide sequence: TGTGCCAGCAGTTTAGCAGGGGGCGAAGGTGGCTACACCTTC. Translated: CASSLAGGEGGYTF.